These 31 T cell receptor beta chains were all obtained from the same sample, sequenced in a study of vaccination and CD4 T cells after COVID-19. As to treatment: approximately nine-day PBMC culture with coronavirus spike peptide pools or control peptides (ViraFEST assay). Their antigens remain unidentified. Sequence data for DNA of cultured CD4+ T cells were generated by the Oncomine TCR Beta short-read assay. TCRdb reprocessed the PCR reads via MiXCR and lists one record per CDR3 protein. The table records tens of thousands of distinct CDR3 sequences, roughly 70% of them present only once. The specimen was CD4+ T cells from blood, cultured in vitro. Source of these receptors: a human donor who had recovered from COVID-19.

The chain combines TRBV5-4 with TRBJ1-5; D not certain. The length of the CDR3 is 14 residues. V gave up 0 bases and J gave up 2 bases, with 6 bases separating them. Per the germline V gene, CDR1 is SGHNT and CDR2 is YYREEE (reference sequence). The CDR3 nucleotides read TGTGCCAGCAGCTTGGGGGTTGGCAATCAGCCCCAGCATTTT. Its protein is CASSLGVGNQPQHF. Filled out from reference TRBV5-4 and TRBJ1-5, the complete variable domain reads ETGVTQSPTHLIKTRGQQVTLRCSSQSGHNTVSWYQQALGQGPQFIFQYYREEENGRGNFPPRFSGLQFPNYSSELNVNALELDDSALYLCASSLGVGNQPQHFGDGTRLSIL.

V and J are TRBV28 and TRBJ1-6; D is perhaps TRBD1 (5 bases). This CDR3 has 15 amino acids. Germline V gene sequence: CDR1 MDHEN, CDR2 SYDVKM. Deletions cut 7 bases from V and 6 bases from J, with 16 bases between. The CDR3 loop is CASNLGGNLNSPLHF. The DNA for the CDR3 is TGTGCCAGCAACCTCGGGGGAAACCTTAATTCACCCCTCCACTTT.

This clonotype occurred once. The genes are TRBV5-4 and TRBJ2-7; 13 positions agree with TRBD2. The V gene end was trimmed by 3 bases and the J gene end by 7 bases; junction bases not matched to a gene: 7. CDR3 size: 15 residues. CDR1 SGHNT and CDR2 YYREEE come from the germline V gene (reference sequence). CDR3 amino acids: CASSSTPGLAGEQYF. CDR3 bases: TGTGCCAGCAGCTCAACGCCGGGACTAGCGGGAGAGCAGTACTTC.

The chain recombines TRBV20-1 with TRBJ2-7, with a tentative D call TRBD1 (6 bases). Germline-derived CDR1 and CDR2 are DFQATT and SNEGSKA (reference sequence). This CDR3 is built from 13 residues. V gave up 2 bases and J gave up 6 bases, with 14 bases separating them. The CDR3 here is CSARRGQGIEQYF. The DNA of the CDR3 is TGCAGTGCTAGAAGGGGCCAGGGGATCGAGCAGTACTTC.

The chain is built from TRBV27 and TRBJ1-2; D call uncertain. V was pared by 5 bases and J by 3 bases, with 10 bases between. The CDR3 has 13 amino acids. The V gene's germline CDR1 is MNHEY and CDR2 SMNVEV (reference sequence). CDR3 loop: CASSPQSYYGYTF. CDR3 nucleotide sequence: TGTGCCAGCAGTCCACAGAGTTACTATGGCTACACCTTC.

The chain joins TRBV19 to TRBJ1-1; tentatively, D is TRBD1 (6 bases). The V and J ends lost 9 bases and 1 base respectively, with 12 bases between them. The CDR3 is 13 amino acids. CDR1 is LNHDA and CDR2 is SQIVND in the germline V gene (reference sequence). The CDR3 nucleotides read TGTGCCAGCAGTCAACAGGGGAACACTGAAGCTTTCTTT. This translates into CASSQQGNTEAFF. The variable domain in full, completed from reference TRBV19 and TRBJ1-1, reads DGGITQSPKYLFRKEGQNVTLSCEQNLNHDAMYWYRQDPGQGLRLIYYSQIVNDFQKGDIAEGYSVSREKKESFPLTVTSAQKNPTAFYLCASSQQGNTEAFFGQGTRLTVV.

V gene TRBV12-3 or TRBV12-4 combines with J gene TRBJ1-1; D gene ambiguous. Deletions cut 7 bases from V and 5 bases from J, with 17 bases between. There are 14 residues in the CDR3. The CDR3 DNA reads as TGTGCCAGCAACCCCCGCGCCTTGGGGACTGAAGCTTTCTTT. It translates to CASNPRALGTEAFF.

The genes are TRBV7-8 and TRBJ1-2; D is uncertain. Trimming removed 6 bases from V and 7 bases from J, with 21 bases in between. From germline, CDR1 is SGHVS and CDR2 FQNEAQ. The CDR3 length is 15 residues. CDR3 nucleotides: TGTGCCAGCAGTCCAAATGCCGCCGAGCCCCGTGGCTACACCTTC. It yields the protein CASSPNAAEPRGYTF.

The CDR3 coding sequence is TGTGCCAGCAGTCCAGGGGGCCGGAACACCGGGGAGCTGTTTTTT. It codes for CASSPGGRNTGELFF. The chain employs TRBV6-2 or TRBV6-3 and TRBJ2-2; 8 bases are shared with TRBD1. CDR3 length: 15 amino acids. The V gene end was trimmed by 5 bases and the J gene end by 1 base; junction bases not matched to a gene: 3. Looked up from germline, CDR1 is MNHEY and CDR2 is SVGEGT.

The rearrangement links TRBV27 to TRBJ1-3, with D unclear. CDR3 length: 13 residues. CDR1 is MNHEY, CDR2 SMNVEV, per germline (reference sequence). V was trimmed by 5 bases and J by 2 bases, leaving 7 bases between them. CDR3 coding DNA: TGTGCCAGCAGTCTCAATACTGGAAACACCATATATTTT. The encoded protein is CASSLNTGNTIYF.

This clonotype showed up just a few times. Written as DNA, the CDR3 is TGTGCCAGCAGTGAAACCCACAGGGACTTCGTGGGCAATCAGCCCCAGCATTTT. Protein product: CASSETHRDFVGNQPQHF. The chain uses TRBV6-1 and TRBJ1-5, with D perhaps TRBD1 (6 bases). The CDR3 covers 18 residues. The V end was cut by 2 bases, the J end by 2 bases, with 19 bases between. CDR1 is MNHNS, CDR2 SASEGT, per germline.

This sequence joins TRBV2 and TRBJ1-4; 8 bases fit TRBD1. The CDR3 loop spans 15 amino acids. Germline trimming cut 5 bases from V and 2 bases from J; bases unmatched to any gene: 4. CDR1 is SNHLY, CDR2 FYNNEI, per germline. CDR3 nucleotides: TGTGCCAGCAGTCGACAGGGGCCTACTAATGAAAAACTGTTTTTT. This sequence encodes CASSRQGPTNEKLFF.

This chain connects TRBV28 to TRBJ2-2, with D perhaps matching TRBD1 (5 bases). Trimming cost V 5 bases and J 6 bases, with 16 bases left between them. This CDR3 has 15 residues. In germline, CDR1 is MDHEN, CDR2 SYDVKM. CDR3 sequence: CASSPTDLYSGELFF. The CDR3 DNA follows: TGTGCCAGCAGTCCGACAGACCTTTACTCCGGGGAGCTGTTTTTT.

This clonotype was seen a few times. The chain employs TRBV12-3 or TRBV12-4 and TRBJ1-2; 8 bases map to TRBD1. With 6 bases clipped from V and 8 bases from J, the junction kept 11 bases outside the gene matches. The CDR3 sequence is 14 residues long. The CDR3 spells CASSPGQGLSGYTF. Here the CDR3 DNA reads TGTGCCAGCAGCCCCGGACAGGGCCTCTCCGGCTACACCTTC.

This clonotype is labeled as medium-sized. The chain employs TRBV7-2 and TRBJ1-1; 8 nucleotides line up with TRBD1. Germline assignment: CDR1 SGHTA and CDR2 FQGNSA. This CDR3 contains 13 residues. The junction had 7 bases not matched to a gene; V was cut back by 5 bases and J by 8 bases. The CDR3 spells CASSPQGELEAFF. The CDR3 DNA reads as TGTGCCAGCAGCCCACAGGGGGAGTTAGAAGCTTTCTTT.

The J gene is TRBJ1-2, the V gene TRBV7-2, with 8 nucleotides matching TRBD1. The CDR3 has 15 amino acids. The germline CDR1 and CDR2 sequences are SGHTA and FQGNSA. Trimming removed 2 bases from V and 2 bases from J; junction bases left unmatched: 4. CDR3 bases: TGTGCCAGCAGCTTACGCAGACAGGGGAACTATGGCTACACCTTC. It specifies CASSLRRQGNYGYTF.

This clonotype was found once. This chain connects TRBV5-4 to TRBJ2-2; 8 positions agree with TRBD2. The ends lost 0 bases at V and 5 bases at J; junction bases unmatched: 6. CDR1 SGHNT and CDR2 YYREEE come from the germline V gene (reference sequence). CDR3 length: 16 amino acids. The CDR3 coding sequence is TGTGCCAGCAGCTTGGGTGGGGGACTAGATACCGGGGAGCTGTTTTTT. Translation gives CASSLGGGLDTGELFF.

On this clonotype itself: An end of the junction differs from the germline gene, which may be a read error. CDR3 DNA: TGTGCCAGCACTTACCCCGGGAGCATGAACACTGAAGCTTTCTTT. Protein: CASTYPGSMNTEAFF. V usage is TRBV6-5 and J usage is TRBJ1-1, with no clear D. The CDR3 is 15 residues long. Germline lookup yields CDR1 MNHEY and CDR2 SVGAGI.

V and J are TRBV15 and TRBJ1-5, with 8 bases lining up with TRBD1. Looked up from germline, CDR1 is LNHNV and CDR2 is YYDKDF (reference sequence). The V and J ends lost 1 base and 1 base, in that order; junction bases with no gene match: 3. The length of the CDR3 is 16 residues. CDR3 in DNA: TGTGCCACCAGCAGAGGGGACAGGCGGAGCAATCAGCCCCAGCATTTT. Residues: CATSRGDRRSNQPQHF.

V gene TRBV7-3 combines with J gene TRBJ1-6, with TRBD1 matching 7 bases. The CDR3 is made up of 16 amino acids. The ends lost 1 base at V and 4 bases at J; junction bases unmatched: 4. CDR1 and CDR2 from the germline V gene are SGHTA and FQGTGA. The CDR3 region is CASSLRMTGYNSPLHF. For the CDR3, the DNA is TGTGCCAGCAGCTTAAGGATGACAGGGTATAATTCACCCCTCCACTTT.

This clonotype showed up just a few times. The chain combines TRBV6-5 with TRBJ1-2; D call uncertain. Trimming pared 1 base from V and 2 bases from J, leaving 8 bases between. The CDR3 is 14 residues long. Germline V gene lookup returns CDR1 MNHEY and CDR2 SVGAGI. The CDR3 region has the DNA TGTGCCAGCAGTTACTACGACGGAAACTATGGCTACACCTTC. Amino acids: CASSYYDGNYGYTF.

The chain couples TRBV3-1 to TRBJ1-3; D gene unclear. There are 14 residues in the CDR3. Between the trimmed V and J ends, which lost 1 base and 2 bases, there was a span of 6 bases. Germline CDR1 is LGHDT and CDR2 is YNNKEL (reference sequence). The CDR3 region has the DNA TGTGCCAGCAGCCAAGGCAGGACTGGAAACACCATATATTTT. Translated, it gives CASSQGRTGNTIYF.

This clonotype was seen just once. Sequence at one end of the junction differs from germline and may be a read error. V is TRBV19 and J is TRBJ2-2; 7 bases line up with TRBD1. CDR3 size: 17 residues. Germline V gene lookup returns CDR1 LNHDA and CDR2 SQIVND (reference sequence). In DNA form, the CDR3 reads TGCGCCAGTAGTATAGATGGCGGGTTCAGGGGGACCGGGGAGCTGTTTTTT. This translates into CASSIDGGFRGTGELFF.

This chain joins TRBV20-1 and TRBJ2-7; no clear D. The CDR3 contains 12 residues. V lost 4 bases and J lost 1, with 8 bases in between. Germline V CDR1 and CDR2: DFQATT, SNEGSKA (reference sequence). The CDR3 protein is CSAKSGSYEQYF. The CDR3 nucleotides are TGCAGTGCTAAATCCGGGTCCTACGAGCAGTACTTC.

The rearrangement joins TRBV20-1 to TRBJ2-4, with D possibly TRBD2 on 6 matching bases. V lost 5 bases and J lost 2, with 16 bases in between. Germline loops: CDR1 DFQATT, CDR2 SNEGSKA (reference sequence). CDR3 size: 15 residues. CDR3 in amino acids: CSAGGERATKNIQYF. In DNA, the CDR3 is TGCAGTGCTGGAGGCGAGCGGGCGACCAAAAACATTCAGTACTTC.

The rearrangement joins TRBV7-2 to TRBJ1-2; 10 bases are shared with TRBD1. The CDR3 runs to 15 residues. The germline CDR1 and CDR2 sequences are SGHTA and FQGNSA. V shed 4 bases, J shed 7 bases, and the junction held 9 bases outside the gene matches. CDR3 amino acids: CASSWGTGEVSGYTF. The CDR3 DNA follows: TGTGCCAGCAGCTGGGGGACAGGGGAGGTTAGTGGCTACACCTTC.

This rearrangement joins TRBV6-1 to TRBJ1-6; D gene unclear. CDR1 and CDR2 from the germline V gene are MNHNS and SASEGT. The CDR3 extends over 15 amino acids. Trimming stripped 6 bases from V and 7 bases from J, with 16 bases between. CDR3 DNA sequence: TGTGCCAGCAGCAGCCCCGGGCTGGAAAATTCACCCCTCCACTTT. As protein: CASSSPGLENSPLHF.

The rearrangement joins TRBV6-2 or TRBV6-3 to TRBJ2-4, with 10 bases aligning to TRBD2. Germline CDR1 is MNHEY and CDR2 is SVGEGT. V dropped 5 bases and J dropped 9; count of bases not matched to a gene: 16. CDR3 length equals 17 residues. The CDR3 here is CASSPHGLAAPLGIQYF. The CDR3 coding sequence is TGTGCCAGCAGTCCCCATGGACTAGCGGCCCCTTTGGGCATTCAGTACTTC.

The V gene is TRBV15, the J gene TRBJ2-1; tentatively, D is TRBD1 (5 bases). Germline V gives CDR1 LNHNV, CDR2 YYDKDF (reference sequence). V lost 1 base, J lost 7 bases, and 14 bases lay in between. The CDR3 contains 15 residues. The CDR3 loop is CATSRGQWVGNEQFF. In DNA form, the CDR3 reads TGTGCCACCAGCAGAGGACAGTGGGTAGGAAATGAGCAGTTCTTC.

Only a few counts were recorded for this clonotype. This chain uses TRBV24-1 with TRBJ1-2; D is unresolved. CDR1 is KGHDR, CDR2 SFDVKD, per germline. There are 13 residues in the CDR3. The ends were cut back, 9 bases at V and 3 bases at J, with 13 bases in the middle. CDR3 DNA sequence: TGTGCCACCCGAGGCAGAGGTGACTATGGCTACACCTTC. Translating gives CATRGRGDYGYTF.

The genes are TRBV28 and TRBJ2-5; perhaps TRBD2 as D (5 bases). The CDR3 loop spans 15 amino acids. V lost 2 bases and J 4 bases, leaving 14 bases between the germline ends. Germline CDR1 is MDHEN and CDR2 is SYDVKM. The DNA for the CDR3 is TGTGCCAGCAGTTTACGGGGTAGCAGCCCAGAGACCCAGTACTTC. Translating it yields CASSLRGSSPETQYF.